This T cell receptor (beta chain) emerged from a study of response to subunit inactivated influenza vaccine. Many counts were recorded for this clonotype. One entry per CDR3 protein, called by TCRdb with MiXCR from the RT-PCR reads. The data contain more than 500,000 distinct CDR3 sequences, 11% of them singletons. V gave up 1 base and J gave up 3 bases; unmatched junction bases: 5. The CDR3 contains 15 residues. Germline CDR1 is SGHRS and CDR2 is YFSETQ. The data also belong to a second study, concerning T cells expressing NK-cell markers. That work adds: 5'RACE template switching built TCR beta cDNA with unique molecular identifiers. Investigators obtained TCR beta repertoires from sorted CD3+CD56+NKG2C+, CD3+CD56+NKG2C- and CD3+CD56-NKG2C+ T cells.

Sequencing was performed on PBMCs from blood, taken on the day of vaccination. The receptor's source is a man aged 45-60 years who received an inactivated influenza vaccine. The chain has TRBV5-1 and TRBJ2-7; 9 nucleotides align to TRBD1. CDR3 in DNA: TGCGCCAGCAGCTTGCTGGGACAGGGAAGCTACGAGCAGTACTTC. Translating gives CASSLLGQGSYEQYF. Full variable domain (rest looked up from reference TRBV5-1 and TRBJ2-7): KAGVTQTPRYLIKTRGQQVTLSCSPISGHRSVSWYQQTPGQGLQFLFEYFSETQRNKGNFPGRFSGRQFSNSRSEMNVSTLELGDSALYLCASSLLGQGSYEQYFGPGTRLTVT.